The rows below give T cell receptor beta chains drawn from one sample of a study of shared clonotypes between healthy human individuals. Generated by immunoSEQ multiplex PCR, the TCRdb table keeps only in-frame clones and is missing some. The sample lists hundreds of thousands of clones; roughly 79% were seen once. The sample consisted of PBMCs. The receptors shown here come from a woman aged 40 to 50 in good health. Some clones in this sample may be carry-over from other donors' samples. The conserved cysteine and the conserved F or W are not part of the CDR3 here. A D gene is named only where the DNA matches it firmly.

TRBV29-1,-,SVMLVRTDTQY
TRBV4-2,-,ASSQDLPTGSYEQY
TRBV5-1,TRBD1,ASTPGQGPQETQY
TRBV7-2,-,ASSLANVESYEQY
TRBV7-2,-,ASSLAGSGGYT
TRBV11-2,-,ASSGPRRQLSTDTQY
TRBV28,TRBD2,ASSLAGGPIDTQY
TRBV27,TRBD1,ASSIGQGSPFYGYT
TRBV9,TRBD2,ASSGGLANNVQF
TRBV4-3,TRBD1,ASSPQGTVYGYT
TRBV6-6,-,ASSWGSSSYNEQF
TRBV21-1,-,ASSKRGYSGCYEQY
TRBV30,TRBD1,AWSVRDSRYSNQPQH
TRBV11-3,TRBD2,ASSLYSGSHSYNEQF
TRBV7-2,-,ASSLQYNEKLF
TRBV11-2,-,ASSLGPNQPQH
TRBV4-2,-,ASSQDLVLSRNSPLH
TRBV5-1,-,ASSLATGTYEQY
TRBV4-1,TRBD1,AGSAQGQLNEKLF
TRBV9,TRBD2,ASSPLGGLNEQF
TRBV4-3,TRBD2,ASSQEAGPNTGELF
TRBV6-1,-,ASSEYGTDNEQF
TRBV18,-,ASSLTASHEQY
TRBV10-1,-,ASSGLPAQGTDTQY
TRBV9,TRBD2,ASSVAGTSPTGELF
TRBV11-3,TRBD2,ASSPRDSGVNEQF
TRBV6-5,-,ASSSLTEQY
TRBV27,-,ASGILGNTEAF
TRBV27,-,ASSLREYAYNEQF
TRBV4-3,TRBD2,ASSPGTSGRYNTGELF
TRBV18,-,ASSPTGAPDEQY
TRBV5-3,TRBD1,ARSLPPYRGGQPQH
TRBV11-2,TRBD2,ASSLVLAGGASTDTQY
TRBV29-1,-,SVRLGDEQF
TRBV7-7,-,ASSLIGTAQETQY
TRBV4-1,-,ASSQDGVADTQY
TRBV30,TRBD1,AWSVLGQGSFSPLH